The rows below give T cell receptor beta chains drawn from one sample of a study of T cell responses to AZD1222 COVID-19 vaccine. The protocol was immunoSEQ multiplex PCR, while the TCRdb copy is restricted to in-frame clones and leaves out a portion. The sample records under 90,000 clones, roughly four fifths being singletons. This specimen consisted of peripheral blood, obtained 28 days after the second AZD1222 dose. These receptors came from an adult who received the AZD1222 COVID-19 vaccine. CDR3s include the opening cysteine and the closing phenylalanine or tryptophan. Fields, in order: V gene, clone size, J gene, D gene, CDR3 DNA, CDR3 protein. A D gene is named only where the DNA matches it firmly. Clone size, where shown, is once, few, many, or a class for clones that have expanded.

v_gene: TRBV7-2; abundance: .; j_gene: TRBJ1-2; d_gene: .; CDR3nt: TGTGCCAGCAGCTCACGTGGGACTGTCAGCGGTGGCTACACCTTC; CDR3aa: CASSSRGTVSGGYTF
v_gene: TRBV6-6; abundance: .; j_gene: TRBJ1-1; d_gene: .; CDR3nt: TGTGCCACCACTTGGGGCTGGGGGGGAAACACTGAAGCTTTCTTT; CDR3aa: CATTWGWGGNTEAFF
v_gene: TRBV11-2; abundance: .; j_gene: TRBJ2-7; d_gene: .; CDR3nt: TGTGCCAGCAGCTTAGTGGGGGTCGGTTACTACGAGCAGTACTTC; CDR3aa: CASSLVGVGYYEQYF
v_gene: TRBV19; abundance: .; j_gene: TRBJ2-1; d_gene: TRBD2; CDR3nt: TGTGCCAGTAGCATAGCGGGAGCGGGGCCGGAGCAGTTCTTC; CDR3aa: CASSIAGAGPEQFF
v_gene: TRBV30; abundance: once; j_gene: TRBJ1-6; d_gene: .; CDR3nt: TGTGCCTGGACCCGGGACGGAAATTCACCCCTCCACTTT; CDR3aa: CAWTRDGNSPLHF
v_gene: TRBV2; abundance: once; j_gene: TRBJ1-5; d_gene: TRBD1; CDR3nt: TGTGCCAGCAGTGATAGGACAGGGAGGAATCAGCCCCAGCATTTT; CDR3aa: CASSDRTGRNQPQHF
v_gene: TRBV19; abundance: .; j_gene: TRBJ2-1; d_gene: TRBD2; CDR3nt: TGTGCCAGTAGTACGGCCGGGACTATCCGAACGGATGAGCAGTTCTTC; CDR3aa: CASSTAGTIRTDEQFF
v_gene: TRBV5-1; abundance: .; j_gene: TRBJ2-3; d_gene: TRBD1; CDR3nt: TGCGCCAGCAGCTTGCAGGGGGCGAGCACAGATACGCAGTATTTT; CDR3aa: CASSLQGASTDTQYF
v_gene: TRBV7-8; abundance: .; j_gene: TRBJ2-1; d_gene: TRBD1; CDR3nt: TGTGCCAGCGGCCTTACAGGGGTCGATGAGCAGTTCTTC; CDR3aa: CASGLTGVDEQFF
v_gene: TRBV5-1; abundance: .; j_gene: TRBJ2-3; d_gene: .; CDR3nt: TGCGCCAGCAGCTTGGCAACTTTCACAGATACGCAGTATTTT; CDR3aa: CASSLATFTDTQYF
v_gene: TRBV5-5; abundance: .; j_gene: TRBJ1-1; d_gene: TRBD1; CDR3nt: TGTGCCAGCAGCTCCGACAGGGACACTGAAGCTTTCTTT; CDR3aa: CASSSDRDTEAFF
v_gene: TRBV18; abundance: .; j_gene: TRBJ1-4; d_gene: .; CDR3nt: TGTGCCAGCTCACGGACAGCAACTAATGAAAAACTGTTTTTT; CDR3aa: CASSRTATNEKLFF
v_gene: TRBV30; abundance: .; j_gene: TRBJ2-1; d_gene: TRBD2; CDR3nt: TGTGCCTGGAGACTAGCGGGGGTTAATGAGCAGTTCTTC; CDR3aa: CAWRLAGVNEQFF
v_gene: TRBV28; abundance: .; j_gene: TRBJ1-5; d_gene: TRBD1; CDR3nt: TGTGCCAGCAGTTTATGGGACAGGGGAATTAATCAGCCCCAGCATTTT; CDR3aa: CASSLWDRGINQPQHF
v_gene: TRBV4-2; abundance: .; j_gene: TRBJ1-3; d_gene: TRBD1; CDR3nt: TGTGCCAGCAGCCAAGTCATGACAGGGGCTTCTGGAAACACCATATATTTT; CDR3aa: CASSQVMTGASGNTIYF
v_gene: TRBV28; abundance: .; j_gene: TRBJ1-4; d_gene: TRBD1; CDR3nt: TGTGCCATTGACCCGGGACAGGGTACTGAAAAACTGTTTTTT; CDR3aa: CAIDPGQGTEKLFF
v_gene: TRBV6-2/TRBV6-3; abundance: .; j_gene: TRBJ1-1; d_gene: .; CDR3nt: TGTGCCAGCAGTCGCAACCCGGGTCCCGGTGGGGCTTTCTTT; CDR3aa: CASSRNPGPGGAFF
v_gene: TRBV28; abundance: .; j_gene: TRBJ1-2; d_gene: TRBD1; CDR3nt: TGTGCCAGCAGCCCAGGGGGTACGATCTTTGGCTACACCTTC; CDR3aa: CASSPGGTIFGYTF
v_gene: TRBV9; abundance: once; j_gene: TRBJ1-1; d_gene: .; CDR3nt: TGTGCCAGCAGCGCAGGACAGCGACGAGACACTGAAGCTTTCTTT; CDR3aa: CASSAGQRRDTEAFF
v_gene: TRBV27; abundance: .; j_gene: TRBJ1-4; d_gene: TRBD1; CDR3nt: TGTGCCAGCAGTTTACAGGGGGAGGGTGAAAAACTGTTTTTT; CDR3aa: CASSLQGEGEKLFF